These 26 T cell receptor beta chains were sequenced from one sample in a study of spatial heterogeneity in lung cancer. Time point here: sample taken at primary tumor resection. TCRdb reprocessed the 5' RACE reads via MiXCR and lists one record per CDR3 protein. The sample shows 530 or so distinct CDR3 sequences, more than 15% of them seen only once. The sequenced sample was normal lung tissue next to the tumor, obtained at surgery. These receptors originate from a male donor with early-stage non-small cell lung cancer.

Concerning this clonotype: In a library made to pick up alpha chains, this beta chain is a stray read with a size that means little. This chain connects TRBV24-1 to TRBJ2-1; TRBD2 aligns across 7 bases. The CDR3 is 20 amino acids. Germline V CDR1 and CDR2: KGHDR, SFDVKD. Losses at the gene ends were 11 bases for V and 3 bases for J; bases not matched to a gene: 27. Written as DNA, the CDR3 is TGTGCCATCGCCCGGGGGGAAGGGGATCCGTTAGGTCACATCTACAATGAGCAGTTCTTC. Translating gives CAIARGEGDPLGHIYNEQFF.

Within the sample, this clonotype is medium-sized. This beta chain was picked up by a library intended for alpha chains and is off target, so its count carries little meaning. V gene TRBV12-3 or TRBV12-4 combines with J gene TRBJ2-2; D remains unclear. V was trimmed by 2 bases and J by 5 bases, leaving 6 bases between them. This CDR3 is built from 13 residues. CDR3 residues: CASSLLGTGELFF. CDR3 sequence (DNA): TGTGCCAGCAGTTTATTGGGTACCGGGGAGCTGTTTTTT.

This clonotype ranks as large. This beta chain appears as a stray read in a library generated for alpha chains; its size is not informative. The chain carries TRBV7-8 and TRBJ2-3, with 12 bases aligning to TRBD2. CDR3 length equals 15 residues. J was trimmed by 4 bases and V by 5 bases; bases with no gene match: 4. Germline V gene data show CDR1 as SGHVS and CDR2 as FQNEAQ. CDR3 DNA: TGTGCCAGCAGCAAGACTAGCGGGAGCCCAGATACGCAGTATTTT. Translating it yields CASSKTSGSPDTQYF.

This clonotype was seen a few times. This beta chain is a stray read from a library made for alpha chains; its abundance is not meaningful. This chain joins TRBV28 and TRBJ2-7; 8 bases line up with TRBD1. This CDR3 is 14 amino acids long. Looked up from germline, CDR1 is MDHEN and CDR2 is SYDVKM. J was trimmed by 1 base and V by 6 bases; bases with no gene match: 5. CDR3 protein: CASSTGQGSYEQYF. The CDR3 nucleotides are TGTGCCAGCAGCACTGGACAGGGTTCCTACGAGCAGTACTTC.

This clonotype was detected only a few times. Within a library made for alpha chains, this beta chain is off target, and its count is uninformative. The J gene is TRBJ1-3, the V gene TRBV6-6; the match to TRBD1 covers 10 bases. V gave up 6 bases and J gave up 2 bases; unmatched junction bases: 1. This CDR3 is built from 14 residues. Germline V lookup: CDR1 MNHNY, CDR2 SVGAGI (reference sequence). CDR3 region: CASRGTGAGNTIYF. The CDR3 region has the DNA TGTGCCAGCAGGGGGACAGGGGCTGGAAACACCATATATTTT.

To note about this clonotype: The library was built for alpha chains, so this beta chain is an off-target read and its size means little. V usage is TRBV19 and J usage is TRBJ2-1, with unresolved D. Germline values: CDR1 LNHDA, CDR2 SQIVND (reference sequence). The V and J ends lost 1 base and 2 bases respectively, with 9 bases between them. The CDR3 contains 15 residues. This CDR3 reads CASSIGPDTYNEQFF. CDR3 bases: TGTGCCAGTAGTATAGGCCCCGACACCTACAATGAGCAGTTCTTC. The variable domain in full, with the rest retrieved from reference TRBV19 and TRBJ2-1, is DGGITQSPKYLFRKEGQNVTLSCEQNLNHDAMYWYRQDPGQGLRLIYYSQIVNDFQKGDIAEGYSVSREKKESFPLTVTSAQKNPTAFYLCASSIGPDTYNEQFFGPGTRLTVL.

Notes on this clonotype: The library was built for alpha chains, so this beta chain is an off-target read and its size means little. V and J are TRBV6-5 and TRBJ2-7; no definite D call. The CDR3 spans 11 residues. Germline values: CDR1 MNHEY, CDR2 SVGAGI. V gave up 0 bases and J gave up 6 bases, with 3 bases separating them. The CDR3: CASSYSSEQYF. The CDR3 DNA follows: TGTGCCAGCAGTTACTCGTCCGAGCAGTACTTC.

This clonotype was detected only a few times. This beta chain turned up in a library designed for alpha chains; as an off-target read, its abundance says little. The gene calls are TRBV11-2 and TRBJ2-1; D possibly corresponds to TRBD1 (5 bases). Germline V gene data show CDR1 as SGHAT and CDR2 as FQNNGV. Deletions cut 5 bases from V and 0 bases from J, with 11 bases between. The CDR3 contains 15 residues. CDR3 region: CASSATGDSYNEQFF. DNA of the CDR3: TGTGCCAGCAGCGCCACAGGAGACTCCTACAATGAGCAGTTCTTC.

This clonotype is medium-sized by share. Found in a library prepared for alpha chains, this beta chain is an off-target read, and its abundance has little meaning. The CDR3 is CSARVSINTGELFF. In DNA, the CDR3 is TGCAGTGCTAGAGTTTCGATCAACACCGGGGAGCTGTTTTTT. The chain uses TRBV20-1 and TRBJ2-2; D not resolved. Trimming took off 1 base at V and 2 bases at J, with 8 bases between the two ends. The CDR3 runs 14 residues. Germline V lookup: CDR1 DFQATT, CDR2 SNEGSKA (reference sequence).

This clonotype was picked up a small number of times. This beta chain turned up in a library designed for alpha chains; as an off-target read, its abundance says little. The rearrangement uses TRBV6-5 and TRBJ2-7, with 16 bases matching TRBD2. Trimming at V came to 4 bases and at J to 5 bases, leaving 14 bases not matched to a gene. Germline V lookup: CDR1 MNHEY, CDR2 SVGAGI. The CDR3 contains 19 residues. This CDR3 is CASSWEGGLAGGPANEQYF. In DNA form, the CDR3 reads TGTGCCAGCAGTTGGGAAGGGGGACTAGCGGGAGGGCCCGCCAACGAGCAGTACTTC.

In this sample, this clonotype is medium-sized. Found in a library prepared for alpha chains, this beta chain is an off-target read, and its abundance has little meaning. The gene calls are TRBV7-3 and TRBJ2-3; D is perhaps TRBD1 (6 bases). Deletions cut 5 bases from V and 0 bases from J, with 15 bases between. This CDR3 is built from 16 residues. Per germline, CDR1 SGHTA and CDR2 FQGTGA. The CDR3 coding sequence is TGTGCCAGCAGCGGACTCTCGACAGGCAGCACAGATACGCAGTATTTT. Translating it yields CASSGLSTGSTDTQYF.

In its sample, this clonotype was seen a few times. A library prepared for alpha chains yielded this beta chain as an off-target read; its size is of little meaning. This rearrangement joins TRBV20-1 to TRBJ2-2; 9 bases fit TRBD2. Germline V CDR1 and CDR2: DFQATT, SNEGSKA (reference sequence). The ends lost 1 base at V and 0 bases at J; junction bases unmatched: 6. There are 17 residues in the CDR3. CDR3 sequence: CSARVLAGSANTGELFF. CDR3 coding DNA: TGCAGTGCTAGAGTGCTAGCGGGGAGCGCGAACACCGGGGAGCTGTTTTTT.

About this clonotype itself: The size of this beta chain means little, since it is a stray read in a library made for alpha chains. The V and J genes are TRBV6-5 and TRBJ2-6; a possible D gene is TRBD1 (6 bases). V was clipped by 6 bases and J by 0 bases, with 12 bases between them. Germline assignment: CDR1 MNHEY and CDR2 SVGAGI. This CDR3 comprises 16 residues. Written as DNA, the CDR3 is TGTGCCAGCAGGTCACAGGGCCTCTCTGGGGCCAACGTCCTGACTTTC. Translation gives CASRSQGLSGANVLTF.

In its sample, this clonotype was seen a few times. This beta chain represents an off-target read in a library built for alpha chains; its size is of limited meaning. The V call is TRBV29-1, the J call TRBJ2-3, with no clear D. Per germline, CDR1 SQVTM and CDR2 ANQGSEA. The germline V and J ends were trimmed by 3 bases and 6 bases, with 10 bases remaining between them. The CDR3 sequence is 12 residues long. CDR3 coding DNA: TGCAGCGTTGAGGTCCGAGCGGATACGCAGTATTTT. This translates into CSVEVRADTQYF.

Relative to its sample, this clonotype is medium-sized. This beta chain is a stray read from a library made for alpha chains; its abundance is not meaningful. The chain links TRBV10-3 to TRBJ1-1, with unresolved D. V was pared by 6 bases and J by 3 bases, with 17 bases between. This CDR3 has 15 amino acids. Germline lookup yields CDR1 ENHRY and CDR2 SYGVKD. The CDR3 loop reads CAISPSEYGYTEAFF. The CDR3 nucleotides read TGTGCCATCAGCCCATCGGAGTACGGTTACACTGAAGCTTTCTTT.

This clonotype counts as medium-sized (0.01 to 0.1%). This beta chain was picked up by a library intended for alpha chains and is off target, so its count carries little meaning. The chain has TRBV3-1 and TRBJ2-7; D is unclear. V was trimmed by 3 bases and J by 3 bases, leaving 9 bases between them. The germline V gene has CDR1 LGHDT and CDR2 YNNKEL (reference sequence). This CDR3 comprises 13 residues. In nucleotides, the CDR3 is TGTGCCAGCAGCCACGGCCTCGACTACGAGCAGTACTTC. Its translation is CASSHGLDYEQYF.

This clonotype is categorized as large. This beta chain is an unintended read in a library built for alpha chains; its size means little. This sequence joins TRBV27 and TRBJ2-6; 10 bases line up with TRBD1. Germline CDR1 and CDR2: MNHEY and SMNVEV (reference sequence). This CDR3 is 19 amino acids long. The trim removed 6 bases at V and 0 bases at J, leaving 11 bases unmatched. CDR3 nucleotide sequence: TGTGCCAGCAGCCTTACCCCGGGACAGGGGCTCTCTGGGGCCAACGTCCTGACTTTC. Its protein is CASSLTPGQGLSGANVLTF.

This clonotype counts as medium-sized (0.01 to 0.1%). A library prepared for alpha chains yielded this beta chain as an off-target read; its size is of little meaning. In DNA form, the CDR3 reads TGTGCCAGCAGTTCGACAGGGGGTATCAATCAGCCCCAGCATTTT. It specifies CASSSTGGINQPQHF. The chain joins TRBV28 to TRBJ1-5; 9 positions match TRBD1. The germline gives CDR1 MDHEN, CDR2 SYDVKM. The CDR3 sequence is 15 residues long. V was clipped by 4 bases and J by 3 bases; unmatched bases: 4.

By sample fraction, this clonotype is large (0.1 to 1%). This beta chain was picked up by a library intended for alpha chains and is off target, so its count carries little meaning. The genes are TRBV27 and TRBJ2-5; the D gene is possibly TRBD1 (5 bases). V was cut by 5 bases and J by 5 bases, with 15 bases left in between. The germline CDR1 and CDR2 sequences are MNHEY and SMNVEV (reference sequence). The CDR3 consists of 14 residues. The DNA of the CDR3 is TGTGCCAGCAGTCTAGAGCAGGGTACGGAGACCCAGTACTTC. Translation gives CASSLEQGTETQYF.

For this clonotype: It may be a read error: a sequence one base away is much more abundant. This beta chain is an unintended read in a library built for alpha chains; its size means little. The chain carries TRBV28 and TRBJ1-5; TRBD1 aligns across 8 bases. With 4 bases clipped from V and 3 bases from J, the junction kept 5 bases outside the gene matches. The CDR3 extends over 15 amino acids. Germline assignment: CDR1 MDHEN and CDR2 SYDVKM. CDR3 in amino acids: CASSSTGDINQPQHF. The CDR3 region has the DNA TGTGCCAGCAGTTCGACAGGGGATATCAATCAGCCCCAGCATTTT.

Sample share makes this clonotype large (0.1 to 1%). The library was designed around alpha chains, so this beta chain is a stray read whose abundance carries little weight. V gene TRBV7-8 combines with J gene TRBJ2-1; perhaps TRBD2 as D (6 bases). This CDR3 is built from 15 residues. V lost 6 bases and J lost 8, with 20 bases in between. Germline loops: CDR1 SGHVS, CDR2 FQNEAQ. The CDR3 loop is CASRVRAGSWDEQFF. CDR3 DNA: TGTGCCAGCAGGGTTCGGGCGGGATCCTGGGATGAGCAGTTCTTC. The full variable domain, its missing parts supplied by reference TRBV7-8 and TRBJ2-1, is GAGVSQSPRYKVAKRGQDVALRCDPISGHVSLFWYQQALGQGPEFLTYFQNEAQLDKSGLPSDRFFAERPEGSVSTLKIQRTQQEDSAVYLCASRVRAGSWDEQFFGPGTRLTVL.

This clonotype is classed as large. This beta chain turned up in a library designed for alpha chains; as an off-target read, its abundance says little. The chain employs TRBV27 and TRBJ2-1; tentative D call: TRBD2 (5 bases). Trimming pared 3 bases from V and 4 bases from J, leaving 10 bases between. Germline V CDR1 and CDR2: MNHEY, SMNVEV (reference sequence). CDR3 length equals 14 residues. The CDR3 reads CASSLGAGYNEQFF. The DNA for the CDR3 is TGTGCCAGCAGTTTGGGAGCAGGATACAATGAGCAGTTCTTC.

This clonotype came up a few times. For a library built for alpha chains, this beta chain is a stray read; little rests on its size. This chain links TRBV29-1 with TRBJ2-3; tentatively, D is TRBD2 (5 bases). Germline CDR1 and CDR2: SQVTM and ANQGSEA. CDR3 size: 13 residues. CDR3 loop: CSLEGGSTDTQYF. The CDR3 DNA sequence: TGCTCCCTGGAAGGCGGGTCCACAGATACGCAGTATTTT.

This clonotype was seen a few times. Because this beta chain is a stray read in a library intended to capture alpha chains, its abundance should not be given much weight. The gene calls are TRBV7-6 and TRBJ2-1, with D unclear. The CDR3 is made up of 16 amino acids. The V and J ends lost 2 bases and 2 bases respectively, with 13 bases between them. Looked up from germline, CDR1 is SGHVS and CDR2 is FNYEAQ. In DNA form, the CDR3 reads TGTGCCAGCAGCTTATATTCGGATGGAGCCTACAATGAGCAGTTCTTC. Its translation: CASSLYSDGAYNEQFF.

This clonotype is medium-sized in the sample. This beta chain appears as a stray read in a library generated for alpha chains; its size is not informative. CDR3 amino acids: CSARDFAGQGVKTQYF. For the CDR3, the DNA is TGCAGTGCTAGAGATTTTGCGGGTCAGGGGGTGAAGACCCAGTACTTC. The genes are TRBV20-1 and TRBJ2-5; 7 nucleotides line up with TRBD1. CDR1 DFQATT and CDR2 SNEGSKA come from the germline V gene (reference sequence). V trimming: 0 bases; J trimming: 6 bases; junction bases outside the gene matches: 13. The CDR3 consists of 16 residues.

This clonotype qualifies as medium-sized. For a library built for alpha chains, this beta chain is a stray read; little rests on its size. This chain links TRBV12-3 or TRBV12-4 with TRBJ2-5, with D possibly TRBD1 on 5 matching bases. The CDR3 sequence is 14 residues long. The ends were cut back, 6 bases at V and 0 bases at J, with 11 bases in the middle. CDR3 in amino acids: CASSPPDNQETQYF. CDR3 nucleotide sequence: TGTGCCAGCAGCCCCCCGGACAACCAAGAGACCCAGTACTTC.